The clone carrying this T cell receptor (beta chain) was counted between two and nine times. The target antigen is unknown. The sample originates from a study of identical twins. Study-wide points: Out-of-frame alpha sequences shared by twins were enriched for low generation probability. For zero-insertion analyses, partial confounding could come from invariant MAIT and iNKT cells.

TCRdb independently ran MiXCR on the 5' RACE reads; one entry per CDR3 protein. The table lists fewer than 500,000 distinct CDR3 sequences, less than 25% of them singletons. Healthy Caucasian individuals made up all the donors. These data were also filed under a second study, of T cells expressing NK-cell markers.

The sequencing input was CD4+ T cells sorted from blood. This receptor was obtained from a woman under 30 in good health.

In DNA, the CDR3 is TGTGCCAGCAGCCAAGATGTCGCAGGGGGGAGCGAGCAGTACTTC. Translating gives CASSQDVAGGSEQYF. The genes are TRBV3-1 and TRBJ2-7; D possibly corresponds to TRBD1 (7 bases). The CDR3 covers 15 residues. Looked up from germline, CDR1 is LGHDT and CDR2 is YNNKEL (reference sequence). The germline V and J ends were trimmed by 0 bases and 6 bases, with 15 bases remaining between them.